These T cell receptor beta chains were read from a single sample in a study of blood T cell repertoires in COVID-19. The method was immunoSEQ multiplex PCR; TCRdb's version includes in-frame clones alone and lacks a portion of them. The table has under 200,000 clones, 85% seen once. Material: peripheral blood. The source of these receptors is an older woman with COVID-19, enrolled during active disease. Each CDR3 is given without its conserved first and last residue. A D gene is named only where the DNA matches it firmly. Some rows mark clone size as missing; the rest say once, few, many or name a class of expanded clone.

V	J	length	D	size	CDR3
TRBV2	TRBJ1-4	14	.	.	ASSSISGNYNEKLF
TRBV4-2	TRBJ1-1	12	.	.	ASSQGRDFSEAF
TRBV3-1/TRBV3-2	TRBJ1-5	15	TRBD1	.	ASSQGNRGYSNQPQH
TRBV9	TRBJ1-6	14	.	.	ASNRRGGAQNSPLH
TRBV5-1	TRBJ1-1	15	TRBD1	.	ASSTTWTGGLITEAF
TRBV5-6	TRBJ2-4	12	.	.	ASSLAGVEHIQY
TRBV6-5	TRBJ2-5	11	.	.	ASRKSGQETQY
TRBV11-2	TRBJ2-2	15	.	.	ASSVQGVIANTGELF
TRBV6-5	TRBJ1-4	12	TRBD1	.	ASSSGGSDEKLF
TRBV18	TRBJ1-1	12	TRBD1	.	ASSQGQGSTEAF
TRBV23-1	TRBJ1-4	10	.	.	ASSQSPEKLF
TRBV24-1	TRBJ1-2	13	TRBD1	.	ATSDRGTGTYGYT
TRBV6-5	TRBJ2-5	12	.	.	ASRDKTGQETQY
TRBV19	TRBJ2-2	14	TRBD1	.	ASSSPGQGHTGELF
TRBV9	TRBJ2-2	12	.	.	ASSVELLTGELF
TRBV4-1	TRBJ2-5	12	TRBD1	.	ASSQGDREETQY
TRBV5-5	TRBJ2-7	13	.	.	ASSLLLQNSYEQY
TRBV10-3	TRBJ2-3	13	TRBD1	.	AIGDSNPTTDTQY
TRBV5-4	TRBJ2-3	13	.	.	ASSLDQLSTDTQY
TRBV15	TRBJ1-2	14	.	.	ATSRDLVGGSDGYT
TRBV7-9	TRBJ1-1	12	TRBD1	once	ASSDRQGRTEAF
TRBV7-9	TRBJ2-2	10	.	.	ASSQQVGELF
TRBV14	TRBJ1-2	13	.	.	ASSQFTGREGDYT
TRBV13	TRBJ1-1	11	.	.	ASSLGPTAEAF
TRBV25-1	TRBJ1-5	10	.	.	ASSVKNQPQH
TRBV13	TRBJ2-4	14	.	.	ASSHNRVGAKNIQY
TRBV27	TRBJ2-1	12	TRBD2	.	ASKGTSGRDEQF
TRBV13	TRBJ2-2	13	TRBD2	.	ASSSGLAGPGELF
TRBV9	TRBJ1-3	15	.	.	ASSVDSGSGVINTIY
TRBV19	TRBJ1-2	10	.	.	ASSLQGGGYT
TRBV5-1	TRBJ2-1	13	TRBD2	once	ASSLGAQGGNEQF
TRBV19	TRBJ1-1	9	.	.	ASSPGFEAF
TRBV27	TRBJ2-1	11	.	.	ASNSLLDNEQF
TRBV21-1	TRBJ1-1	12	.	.	ASLGGAGDTEAF
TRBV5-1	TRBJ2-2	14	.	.	ASSLIRNPRTGELF
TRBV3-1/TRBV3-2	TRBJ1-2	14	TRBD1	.	ASSQGGQGRYFGYT
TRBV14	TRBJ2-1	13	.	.	ASSWDLSSYNEQF
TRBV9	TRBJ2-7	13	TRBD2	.	ASSVGVAGPYEQY
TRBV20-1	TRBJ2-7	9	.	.	SARDTYEQY
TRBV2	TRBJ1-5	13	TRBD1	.	ASSEDRDRGQPQH
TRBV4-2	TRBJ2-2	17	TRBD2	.	ASSQDSARSGAYTGELF
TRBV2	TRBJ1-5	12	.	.	ASRGAASNQPQH
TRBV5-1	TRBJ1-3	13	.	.	ASSLVQGPGNTIY
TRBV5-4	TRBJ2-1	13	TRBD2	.	ASSFHTSGGNEQF
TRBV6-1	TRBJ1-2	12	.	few	ASSEARGGYGYT
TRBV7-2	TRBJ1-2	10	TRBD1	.	ASSSQGYGYT
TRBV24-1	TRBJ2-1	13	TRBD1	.	ATSDGGTVYNEQF
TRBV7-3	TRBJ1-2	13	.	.	ASSLTRGGDYGYT
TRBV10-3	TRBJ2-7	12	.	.	AISERGSSYEQY
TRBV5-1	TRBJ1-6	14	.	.	ASSSGGGGLNSPLH
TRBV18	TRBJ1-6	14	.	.	ASSPPASSYNSPLH
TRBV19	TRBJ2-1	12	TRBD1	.	ASRVTGGRNEQF
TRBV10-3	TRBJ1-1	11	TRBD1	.	ATAGGPNTEAF
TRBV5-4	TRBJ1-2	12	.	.	ASSSSRDYYGYT
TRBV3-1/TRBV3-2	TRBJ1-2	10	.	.	ASTLLGRGYT
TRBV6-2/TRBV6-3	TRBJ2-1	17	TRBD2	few	ASSYHREGRKLSYNEQF
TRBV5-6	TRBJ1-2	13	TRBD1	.	ASRPDRTGDYGYT
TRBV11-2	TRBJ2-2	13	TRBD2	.	ASRREGQATGELF
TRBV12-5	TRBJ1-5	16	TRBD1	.	ASGPPGQGPYSNQPQH